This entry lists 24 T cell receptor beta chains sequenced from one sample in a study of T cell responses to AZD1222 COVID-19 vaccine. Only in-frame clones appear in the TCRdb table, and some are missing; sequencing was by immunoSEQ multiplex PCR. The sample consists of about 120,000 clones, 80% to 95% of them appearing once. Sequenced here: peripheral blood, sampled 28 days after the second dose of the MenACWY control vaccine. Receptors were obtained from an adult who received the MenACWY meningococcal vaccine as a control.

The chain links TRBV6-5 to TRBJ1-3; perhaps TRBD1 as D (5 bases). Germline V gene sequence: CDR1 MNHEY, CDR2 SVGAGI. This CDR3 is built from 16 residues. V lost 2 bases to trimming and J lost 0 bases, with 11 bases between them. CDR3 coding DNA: TGTGCCAGCAGTTACCCGGGACGACGCTCTGGAAACACCATATATTTT. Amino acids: CASSYPGRRSGNTIYF.

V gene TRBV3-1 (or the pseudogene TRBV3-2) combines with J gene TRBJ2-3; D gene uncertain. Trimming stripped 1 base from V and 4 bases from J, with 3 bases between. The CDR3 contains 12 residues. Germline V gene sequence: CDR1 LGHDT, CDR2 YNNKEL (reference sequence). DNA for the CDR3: TGTGCCAGCAGCCAAGTTTCAGATACGCAGTATTTT. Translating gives CASSQVSDTQYF.

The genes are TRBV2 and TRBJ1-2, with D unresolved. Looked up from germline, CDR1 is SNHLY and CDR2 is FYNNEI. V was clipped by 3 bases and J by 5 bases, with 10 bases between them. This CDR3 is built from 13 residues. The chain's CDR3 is CASSDGDLYGYTF. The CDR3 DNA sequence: TGTGCCAGCAGTGATGGGGATCTATATGGCTACACCTTC.

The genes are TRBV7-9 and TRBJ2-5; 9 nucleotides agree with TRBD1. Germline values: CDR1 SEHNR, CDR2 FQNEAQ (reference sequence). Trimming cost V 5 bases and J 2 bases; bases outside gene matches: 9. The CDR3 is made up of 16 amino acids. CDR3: CASSGAGTGSQETQYF. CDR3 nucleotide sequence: TGTGCCAGCAGCGGGGCCGGGACAGGGTCTCAAGAGACCCAGTACTTC.

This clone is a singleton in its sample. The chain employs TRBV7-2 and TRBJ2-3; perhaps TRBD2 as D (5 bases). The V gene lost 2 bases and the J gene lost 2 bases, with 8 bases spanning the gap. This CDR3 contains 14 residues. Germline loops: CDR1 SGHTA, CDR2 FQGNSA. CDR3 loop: CASSLTGFTDTQYF. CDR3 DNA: TGTGCCAGCAGCTTAACGGGGTTCACAGATACGCAGTATTTT.

The CDR3 reads CAISVTSGSDSSYNEQFF. The CDR3, as DNA: TGTGCCATCAGTGTAACTAGCGGGAGTGATAGCTCCTACAATGAGCAGTTCTTC. V is TRBV10-3 and J is TRBJ2-1, with 11 nucleotides matching TRBD2. Germline values: CDR1 ENHRY, CDR2 SYGVKD. V was pared by 4 bases and J by 0 bases, with 8 bases of the junction left unmatched. The length of the CDR3 is 18 residues.

In nucleotides, the CDR3 is TGCGCCAGCAGCCAGGGAGGACAGGGGGTATCCTATGGCTACACCTTC. Its protein product is CASSQGGQGVSYGYTF. V usage is TRBV4-3 and J usage is TRBJ1-2; TRBD1 agrees at 10 bases. With V trimmed by 3 bases and J by 4 bases, 8 bases remained unmatched. The CDR3 is made up of 16 amino acids. Germline V gene sequence: CDR1 LGHNA, CDR2 YSLEER.

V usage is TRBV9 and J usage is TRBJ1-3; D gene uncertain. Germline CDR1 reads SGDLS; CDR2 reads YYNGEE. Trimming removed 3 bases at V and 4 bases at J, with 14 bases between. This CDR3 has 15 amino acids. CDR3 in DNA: TGTGCCAGCAGCGAGAGGCTGGATGTCGGAAACACCATATATTTT. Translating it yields CASSERLDVGNTIYF. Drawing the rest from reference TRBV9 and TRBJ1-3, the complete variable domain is DSGVTQTPKHLITATGQRVTLRCSPRSGDLSVYWYQQSLDQGLQFLIQYYNGEERAKGNILERFSAQQFPDLHSELNLSSLELGDSALYFCASSERLDVGNTIYFGEGSWLTVV.

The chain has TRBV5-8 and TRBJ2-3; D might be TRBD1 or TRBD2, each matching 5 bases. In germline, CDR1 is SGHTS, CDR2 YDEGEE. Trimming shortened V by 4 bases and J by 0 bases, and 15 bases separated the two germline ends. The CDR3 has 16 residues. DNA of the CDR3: TGTGCCAGCAGCCCCGGGGCGGCCCTTAGCACAGATACGCAGTATTTT. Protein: CASSPGAALSTDTQYF.

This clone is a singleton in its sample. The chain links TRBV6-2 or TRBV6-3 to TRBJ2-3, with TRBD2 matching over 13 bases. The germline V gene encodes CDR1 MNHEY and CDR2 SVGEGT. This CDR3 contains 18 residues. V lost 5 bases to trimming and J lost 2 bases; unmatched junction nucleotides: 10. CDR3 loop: CASSRTSGGLRFTDTQYF. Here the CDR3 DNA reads TGTGCCAGCAGTCGGACTAGCGGGGGACTGAGGTTCACAGATACGCAGTATTTT.

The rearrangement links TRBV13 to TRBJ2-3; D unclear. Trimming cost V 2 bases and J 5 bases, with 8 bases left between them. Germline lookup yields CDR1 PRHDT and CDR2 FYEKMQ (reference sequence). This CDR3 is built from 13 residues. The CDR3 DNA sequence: TGTGCCAGCAGCTTACCAGTACTAGATACGCAGTATTTT. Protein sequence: CASSLPVLDTQYF.

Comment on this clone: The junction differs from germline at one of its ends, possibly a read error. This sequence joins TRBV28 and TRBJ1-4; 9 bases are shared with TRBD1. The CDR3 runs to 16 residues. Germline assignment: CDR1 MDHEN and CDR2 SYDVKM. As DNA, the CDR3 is TGTCCCAGCAGACGCGACAGGGGGTCAACTAATGAAAAACTGTTTTTT. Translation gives CPSRRDRGSTNEKLFF.

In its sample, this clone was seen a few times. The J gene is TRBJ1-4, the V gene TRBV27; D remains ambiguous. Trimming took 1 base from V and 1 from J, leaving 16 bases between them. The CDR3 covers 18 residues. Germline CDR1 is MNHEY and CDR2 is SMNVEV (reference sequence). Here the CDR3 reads CASSLFPPKTLTNEKLFF. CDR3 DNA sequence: TGTGCCAGCAGTTTATTCCCCCCGAAGACATTAACTAATGAAAAACTGTTTTTT.

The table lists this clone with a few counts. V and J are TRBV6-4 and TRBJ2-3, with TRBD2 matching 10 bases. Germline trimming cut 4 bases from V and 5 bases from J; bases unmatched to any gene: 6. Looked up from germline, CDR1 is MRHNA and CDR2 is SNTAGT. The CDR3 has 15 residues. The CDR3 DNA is TGTGCCAGCAGTGTACTAGCGGGACGTTTAGATACGCAGTATTTT. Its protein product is CASSVLAGRLDTQYF.

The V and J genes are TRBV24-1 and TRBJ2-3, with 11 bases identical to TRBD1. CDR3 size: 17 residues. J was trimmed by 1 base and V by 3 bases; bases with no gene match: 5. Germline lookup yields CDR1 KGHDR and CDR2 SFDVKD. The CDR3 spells CATSDGDRGMGTDTQYF. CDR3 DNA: TGTGCCACCAGTGATGGGGACAGGGGGATGGGCACAGATACGCAGTATTTT.

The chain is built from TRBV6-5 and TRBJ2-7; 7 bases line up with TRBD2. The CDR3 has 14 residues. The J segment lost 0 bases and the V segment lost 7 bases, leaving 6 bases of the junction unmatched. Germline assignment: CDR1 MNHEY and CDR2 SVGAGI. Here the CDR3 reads CASNREASSYEQYF. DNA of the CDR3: TGTGCCAGCAATCGGGAGGCCAGCTCCTACGAGCAGTACTTC.

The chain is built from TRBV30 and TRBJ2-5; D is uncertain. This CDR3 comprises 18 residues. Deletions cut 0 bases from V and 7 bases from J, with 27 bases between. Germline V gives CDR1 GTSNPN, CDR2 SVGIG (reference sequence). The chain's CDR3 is CAWSVPPRGSTGDGTQYF. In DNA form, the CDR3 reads TGTGCCTGGAGTGTCCCTCCCCGTGGCTCAACCGGCGATGGGACCCAGTACTTC.

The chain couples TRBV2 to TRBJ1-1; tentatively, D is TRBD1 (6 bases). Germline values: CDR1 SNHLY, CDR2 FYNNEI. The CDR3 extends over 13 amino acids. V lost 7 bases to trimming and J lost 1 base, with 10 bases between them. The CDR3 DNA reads TGTGCCAGCATAAGGACAGAGAACACTGAAGCTTTCTTT. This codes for CASIRTENTEAFF.

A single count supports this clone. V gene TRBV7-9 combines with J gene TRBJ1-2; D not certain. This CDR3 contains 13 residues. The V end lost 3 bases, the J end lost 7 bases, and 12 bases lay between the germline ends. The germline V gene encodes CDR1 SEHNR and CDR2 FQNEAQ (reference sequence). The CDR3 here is CASSFVGVSGYTF. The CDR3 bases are TGTGCCAGCAGCTTCGTCGGGGTTTCTGGCTACACCTTC.

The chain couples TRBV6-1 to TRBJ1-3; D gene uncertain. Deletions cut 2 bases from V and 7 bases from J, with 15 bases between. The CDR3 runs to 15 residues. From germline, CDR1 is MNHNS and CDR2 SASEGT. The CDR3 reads CASSESIWVSNTIYF. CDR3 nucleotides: TGTGCCAGCAGTGAATCCATCTGGGTTTCCAACACCATATATTTT.

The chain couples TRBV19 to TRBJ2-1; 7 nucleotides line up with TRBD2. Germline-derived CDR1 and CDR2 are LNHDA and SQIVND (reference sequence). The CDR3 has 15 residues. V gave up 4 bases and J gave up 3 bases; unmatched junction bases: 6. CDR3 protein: CASSNPSGYYNEQFF. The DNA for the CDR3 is TGTGCCAGTAGTAATCCTAGCGGATACTACAATGAGCAGTTCTTC.

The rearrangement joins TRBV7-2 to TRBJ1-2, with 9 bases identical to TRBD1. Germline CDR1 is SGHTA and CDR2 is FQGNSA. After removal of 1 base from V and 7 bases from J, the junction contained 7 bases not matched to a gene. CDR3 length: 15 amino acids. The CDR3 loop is CASSLDHGTGTGYTF. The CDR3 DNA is TGTGCCAGCAGCTTAGATCACGGGACAGGGACTGGCTACACCTTC.

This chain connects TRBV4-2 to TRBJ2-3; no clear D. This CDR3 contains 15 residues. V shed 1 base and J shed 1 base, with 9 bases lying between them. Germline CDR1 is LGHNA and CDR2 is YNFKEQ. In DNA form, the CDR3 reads TGTGCCAGCAGCCAAGCGAGAAGGGGCACAGATACGCAGTATTTT. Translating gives CASSQARRGTDTQYF.

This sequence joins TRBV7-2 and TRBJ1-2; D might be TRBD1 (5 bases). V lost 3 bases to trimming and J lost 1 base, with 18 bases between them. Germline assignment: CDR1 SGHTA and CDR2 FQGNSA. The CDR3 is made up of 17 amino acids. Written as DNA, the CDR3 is TGTGCCAGCAGCTTTGAGGGGTCGCGCAGGGATAACTATGGCTACACCTTC. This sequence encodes CASSFEGSRRDNYGYTF.